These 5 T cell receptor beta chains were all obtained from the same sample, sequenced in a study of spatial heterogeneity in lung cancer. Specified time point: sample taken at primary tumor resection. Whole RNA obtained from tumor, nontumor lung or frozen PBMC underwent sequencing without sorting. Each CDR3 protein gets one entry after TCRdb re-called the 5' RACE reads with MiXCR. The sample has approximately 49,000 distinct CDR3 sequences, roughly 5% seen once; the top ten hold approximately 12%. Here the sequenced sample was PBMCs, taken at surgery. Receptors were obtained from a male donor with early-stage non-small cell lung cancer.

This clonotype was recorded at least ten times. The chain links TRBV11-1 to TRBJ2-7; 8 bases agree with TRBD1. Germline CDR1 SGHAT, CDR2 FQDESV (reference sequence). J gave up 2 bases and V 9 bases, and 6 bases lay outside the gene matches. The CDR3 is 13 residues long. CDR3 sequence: CARLATGAYEQYF. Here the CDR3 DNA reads TGTGCCAGACTGGCGACAGGGGCCTACGAGCAGTACTTC.

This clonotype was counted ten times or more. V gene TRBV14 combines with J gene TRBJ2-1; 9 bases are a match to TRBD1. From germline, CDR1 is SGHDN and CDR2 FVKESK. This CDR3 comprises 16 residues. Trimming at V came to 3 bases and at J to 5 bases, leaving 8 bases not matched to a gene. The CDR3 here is CASSQVPGQGDNEQFF. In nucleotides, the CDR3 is TGTGCCAGCAGCCAGGTCCCGGGACAGGGAGACAATGAGCAGTTCTTC.

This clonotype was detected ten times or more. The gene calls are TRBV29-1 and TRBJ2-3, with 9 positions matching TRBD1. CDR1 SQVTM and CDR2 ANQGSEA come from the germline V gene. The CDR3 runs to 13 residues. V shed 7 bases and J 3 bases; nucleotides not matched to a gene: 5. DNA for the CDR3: TGCAGCGGGGACAGGGAGGGGACAGATACGCAGTATTTT. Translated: CSGDREGTDTQYF.

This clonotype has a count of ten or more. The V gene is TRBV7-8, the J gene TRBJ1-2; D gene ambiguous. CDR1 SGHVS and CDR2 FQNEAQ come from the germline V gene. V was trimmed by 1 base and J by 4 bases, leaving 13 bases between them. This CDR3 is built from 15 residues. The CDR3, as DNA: TGTGCCAGCAGCTTAGGGTCGGCCCGGGGCTATGGCTACACCTTC. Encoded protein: CASSLGSARGYGYTF.

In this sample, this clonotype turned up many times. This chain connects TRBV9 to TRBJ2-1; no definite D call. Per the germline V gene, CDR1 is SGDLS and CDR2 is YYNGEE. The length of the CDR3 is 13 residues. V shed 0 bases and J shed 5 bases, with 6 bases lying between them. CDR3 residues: CASSVGRNNEQFF. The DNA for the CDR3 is TGTGCCAGCAGCGTAGGCAGGAACAATGAGCAGTTCTTC.